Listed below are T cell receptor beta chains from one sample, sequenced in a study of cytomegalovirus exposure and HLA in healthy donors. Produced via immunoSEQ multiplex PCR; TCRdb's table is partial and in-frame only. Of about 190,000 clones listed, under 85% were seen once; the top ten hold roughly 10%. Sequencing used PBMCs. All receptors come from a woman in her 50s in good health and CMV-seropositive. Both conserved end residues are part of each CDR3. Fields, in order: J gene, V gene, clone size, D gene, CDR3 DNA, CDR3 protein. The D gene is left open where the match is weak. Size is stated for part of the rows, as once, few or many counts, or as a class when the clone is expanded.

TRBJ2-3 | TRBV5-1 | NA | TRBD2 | TGCGCCAGCAGCTTGGCTACTAGCGGGGGCCACACAGATACGCAGTATTTT | CASSLATSGGHTDTQYF
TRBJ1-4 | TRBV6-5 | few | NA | TGTGCCAGCAGCCCTACCCTCGGGCGGGAACTGTTTTTT | CASSPTLGRELFF
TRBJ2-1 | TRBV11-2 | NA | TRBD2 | TGTGCCAGCAGCTTAGGGACTAGCCCCAATGAGCAGTTCTTC | CASSLGTSPNEQFF
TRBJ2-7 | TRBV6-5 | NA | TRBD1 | TGTGCCAGCAGCGGGGACAGGGGGCCCTACGAGCAGTACTTC | CASSGDRGPYEQYF
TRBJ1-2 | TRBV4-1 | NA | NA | TGCGCCAGCAGCCACTCGGCAGGGGTTTTTTCTAACTATGGCTACACCTTC | CASSHSAGVFSNYGYTF
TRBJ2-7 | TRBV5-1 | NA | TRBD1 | TGCGCCAGCAGCCCCGGACAGGCCGAGCAGTACTTC | CASSPGQAEQYF
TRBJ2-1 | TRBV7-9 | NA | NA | TGTGCCAGCAGCTCCCACGGAGGTGAGCAGTTCTTC | CASSSHGGEQFF
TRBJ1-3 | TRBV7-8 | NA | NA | TGTGCCAGCAGCTCAGGGGCGGTGGGCTCTGGAAACACCATATATTTT | CASSSGAVGSGNTIYF
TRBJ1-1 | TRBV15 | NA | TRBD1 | TGTGCCACCAGCAGGGACGGACAGGGAGAAGCTTTCTTT | CATSRDGQGEAFF
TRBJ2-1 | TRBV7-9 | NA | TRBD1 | TGTGCCAGCGGGTTTACAGGGGTCGGTGAGCAGTTCTTC | CASGFTGVGEQFF
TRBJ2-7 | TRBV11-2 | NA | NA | TGTGCCAGCAGCTCTTACTACGAGCAGTACTTC | CASSSYYEQYF
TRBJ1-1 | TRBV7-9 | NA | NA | TGTGCCAGCAGCAAACCGGAAGGGGCTGAAGCTTTCTTT | CASSKPEGAEAFF
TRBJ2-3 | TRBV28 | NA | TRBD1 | TGTGCCACCCTCCGGGACAGGGTTAATACGCAGTATTTT | CATLRDRVNTQYF
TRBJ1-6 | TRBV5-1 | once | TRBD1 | TGCGCCAGCAGCTTGAATATAGGGACAGGCAATTCACCCCTCCACTTT | CASSLNIGTGNSPLHF
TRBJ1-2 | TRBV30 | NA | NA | TGTGCCTGGATTGGGGGATCCGGCAGGGGAAACTATGGCTACACCTTC | CAWIGGSGRGNYGYTF
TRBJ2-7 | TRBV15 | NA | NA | TGTGCCACCAGCAGAGTAGGGGTCTACGAGCAGTACTTC | CATSRVGVYEQYF
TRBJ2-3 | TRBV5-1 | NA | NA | TGCGCCAGCAGCTTGGTTTCGCTTCGGCAGGTTGAAGGCACAGATACGCAGTATTTT | CASSLVSLRQVEGTDTQYF
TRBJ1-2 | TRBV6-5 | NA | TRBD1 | TGTGCCAGCAGTGCAGGGGGCTCGAGCTATGGCTACACCTTC | CASSAGGSSYGYTF
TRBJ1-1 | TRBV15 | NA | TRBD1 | TGTGCCACCAGCAGAGGGGACAGGGCTACTGAAGCTTTCTTT | CATSRGDRATEAFF
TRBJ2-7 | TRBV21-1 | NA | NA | TGTGCCAGCAGCAAAGGTGCAGGGGGCGCAAGGGTCGAGCAGTACTTC | CASSKGAGGARVEQYF
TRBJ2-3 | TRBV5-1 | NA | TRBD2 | TGCGCCAGCAGCTTGCTAGCGGGGGTTCGCACAGATACGCAGTATTTT | CASSLLAGVRTDTQYF
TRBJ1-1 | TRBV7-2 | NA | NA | TGTGCCAGCAGCTCAGGCGGGGGGACTGAAGCTTTCTTT | CASSSGGGTEAFF
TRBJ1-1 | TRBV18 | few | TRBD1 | TGTGCCAGCTCACCAGTGAACAGGGGGCGTGTAGGCACTGAAGCTTTCTTT | CASSPVNRGRVGTEAFF
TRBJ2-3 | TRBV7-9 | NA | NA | TGTGCCAGCAGCTTAGGAGAGGGATGGGATACGCAGTATTTT | CASSLGEGWDTQYF
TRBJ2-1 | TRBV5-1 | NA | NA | TGCGCCAGCAGCTTTCGCCTGGGGGCGGGGGCCTACAATGAGCAGTTCTTC | CASSFRLGAGAYNEQFF
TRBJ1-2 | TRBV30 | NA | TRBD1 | TGTGCCTGGAGTGTAGGGACAGGGGATGGCTACACCTTC | CAWSVGTGDGYTF
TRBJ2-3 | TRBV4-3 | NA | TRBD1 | TGCGCCAGCAGCCCGCGACAGGGGGCATATACGCAGTATTTT | CASSPRQGAYTQYF
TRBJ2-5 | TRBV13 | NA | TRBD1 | TGTGCCAGCAGCTTAATGGGACAGGGAGGAGAGACCCAGTACTTC | CASSLMGQGGETQYF
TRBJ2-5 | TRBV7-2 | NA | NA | TGTGCCAGCAGCTCGGGGGGCGGAAAAGAGACCCAGTACTTC | CASSSGGGKETQYF
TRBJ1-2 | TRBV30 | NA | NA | TGTGCCTGGAGGACAGGTCGGGGCTACACCTTC | CAWRTGRGYTF